The rows below give T cell receptor beta chains drawn from one sample of a study of CD8 T cells in ankylosing spondylitis. TCRdb fed the 5' RACE reads into MiXCR, producing one record per CDR3 protein. The sample has over 150,000 distinct CDR3 sequences, around 13% seen once; the top ten hold approximately 15%. Sequencing was carried out using blood, either unsorted or a sorted T cell fraction (not recorded which). The source is a male donor with ankylosing spondylitis or in good health (not recorded which). Each CDR3 is given with its conserved first and last residue. D genes are given only for firm matches. Where a row states a size, it is once, few, many or the class of an expanded clone; other rows omit it.

clone size,V gene,J gene,D gene,CDR3 protein,CDR3 DNA
many,TRBV6-1,TRBJ2-1,-,CASSVVQYAEQFF,TGTGCCAGCAGCGTAGTCCAATACGCTGAGCAGTTCTTC
many,TRBV25-1,TRBJ2-2,-,CASSESGDTGELFF,TGTGCCAGCAGTGAATCAGGGGACACCGGGGAGCTGTTTTTT
-,TRBV6-6,TRBJ2-7,-,CASSYSSEQYF,TGTGCCAGCAGTTACTCGAGTGAGCAGTACTTC
few,TRBV27,TRBJ2-1,TRBD2,CASSLRRLAEQFF,TGTGCCAGCAGTTTACGGAGACTAGCGGAGCAGTTCTTC
-,TRBV2,TRBJ2-7,-,CASSGGTDSYEQYF,TGTGCCAGCAGTGGCGGCACCGACTCCTACGAGCAGTACTTC
many,TRBV7-9,TRBJ1-1,TRBD1,CASSPTQGVNTEAFF,TGTGCCAGCAGCCCCACCCAGGGGGTGAACACTGAAGCTTTCTTT
many,TRBV10-3,TRBJ2-1,TRBD1,CAISGTPGQGADEQFF,TGTGCCATCAGTGGAACCCCCGGACAGGGGGCCGATGAGCAGTTCTTC
once,TRBV2,TRBJ1-6,-,CASSASRDVWDNSPLHF,TGTGCCAGCAGTGCGTCCCGGGACGTGTGGGATAATTCACCCCTCCACTTT
few,TRBV10-3,TRBJ2-1,TRBD1,CAISEATGITTTIEQFF,TGTGCCATCAGTGAGGCGACAGGGATCACTACTACAATTGAGCAGTTCTTC
-,TRBV7-9,TRBJ2-3,TRBD1,CASSWPSTGGRADTQYF,TGTGCCAGCAGCTGGCCCTCGACAGGGGGCCGTGCAGATACGCAGTATTTT
few,TRBV6-5,TRBJ1-1,TRBD1,CASSYRGLGNTEAFF,TGTGCCAGCAGTTATAGGGGGCTTGGGAACACTGAAGCTTTCTTT
few,TRBV27,TRBJ1-1,-,CASSLWGGMNTEAFF,TGTGCCAGCAGTTTATGGGGTGGAATGAACACTGAAGCTTTCTTT
many,TRBV7-2,TRBJ1-1,TRBD1,CASSSRQGTMNTEAFF,TGTGCCAGCAGCTCTCGACAGGGAACCATGAACACTGAAGCTTTCTTT
few,TRBV24-1,TRBJ2-1,-,CATSKAGEQFF,TGTGCCACCAGTAAGGCTGGTGAGCAGTTCTTC
few,TRBV6-2/TRBV6-3,TRBJ2-5,-,CASSDLLGEETQYF,TGTGCCAGCAGTGACCTACTAGGAGAAGAGACCCAGTACTTC
-,TRBV5-1,TRBJ1-1,-,CASSLGRGDTEAFF,TGCGCCAGCAGCTTGGGAAGGGGGGACACTGAAGCTTTCTTT
-,TRBV12-3/TRBV12-4,TRBJ2-7,-,CASSSSGREFYEQYF,TGTGCCAGCAGTTCCTCGGGGCGGGAATTTTATGAGCAGTACTTC
-,TRBV12-3/TRBV12-4,TRBJ1-5,-,CAGGFSNQPQHF,TGTGCCGGGGGGTTTAGCAATCAGCCCCAGCATTTT
few,TRBV10-2,TRBJ1-1,-,CASKLPGQSEAFF,TGCGCCAGTAAACTTCCGGGACAATCTGAAGCTTTCTTT
few,TRBV6-5,TRBJ2-2,-,CASSYSPNTGELFF,TGTGCCAGCAGTTACTCCCCGAACACCGGGGAGCTGTTTTTT
few,TRBV27,TRBJ2-3,-,CASPPAGKDTQYF,TGTGCCAGCCCCCCCGCGGGAAAAGATACGCAGTATTTT
-,TRBV4-2,TRBJ2-7,TRBD1,CASSQTSGTETAYEQYF,TGTGCCAGCAGCCAAACCTCCGGGACAGAAACAGCATACGAGCAGTACTTC
-,TRBV12-3/TRBV12-4,TRBJ1-2,-,CASSFGSYYGYTF,TGTGCCAGCAGTTTCGGCAGCTACTATGGCTACACCTTC
few,TRBV6-1,TRBJ2-5,TRBD1,CASSPPPGQGISETQYF,TGTGCCAGCAGTCCACCACCCGGACAGGGAATTTCGGAGACCCAGTACTTC
few,TRBV10-3,TRBJ2-3,-,CAISEPGRTDTQYF,TGTGCCATCAGTGAGCCGGGGAGGACAGATACGCAGTATTTT
-,TRBV20-1,TRBJ2-2,-,CSASDRNTGELFF,TGCAGTGCTAGCGACAGGAACACCGGGGAGCTGTTTTTT
few,TRBV4-1,TRBJ2-2,-,CASSQALLGKTGELFF,TGCGCCAGCAGCCAAGCCCTATTAGGCAAAACCGGGGAGCTGTTTTTT
-,TRBV12-3/TRBV12-4,TRBJ2-5,-,CASSLGAPETQYF,TGTGCCAGCAGTTTGGGAGCCCCAGAGACCCAGTACTTC
few,TRBV7-9,TRBJ2-4,-,CASSPAGGLAKNIQYF,TGTGCCAGCAGCCCGGCCGGGGGACTAGCCAAAAACATTCAGTACTTC
many,TRBV2,TRBJ1-2,-,CASSGTGRRGYTF,TGTGCCAGCAGTGGAACAGGGCGGCGCGGCTACACCTTC
few,TRBV7-9,TRBJ2-7,TRBD1,CASSSGTGVLEQYF,TGTGCCAGCAGCTCCGGGACAGGGGTTCTCGAGCAGTACTTC
few,TRBV10-3,TRBJ2-3,TRBD2,CAISEVGGGEDTQYF,TGTGCCATCAGTGAGGTCGGGGGGGGTGAGGATACGCAGTATTTT
-,TRBV10-3,TRBJ2-1,TRBD2,CAISGSPLAVHSRGNEQFF,TGTGCCATCAGTGGTTCCCCACTAGCGGTCCACTCACGGGGCAATGAGCAGTTCTTC
few,TRBV7-9,TRBJ1-1,TRBD1,CASSLVQGDTEAFF,TGTGCCAGCAGCTTAGTACAGGGGGACACTGAAGCTTTCTTT
-,TRBV19,TRBJ2-1,-,CASTSSYNEQFF,TGTGCCAGCACTAGCTCCTACAATGAGCAGTTCTTC
-,TRBV9,TRBJ2-3,TRBD2,CASSAGTSGSGTQYF,TGTGCCAGCAGCGCAGGGACTAGCGGGAGTGGCACGCAGTATTTT
-,TRBV9,TRBJ2-5,-,CASSSGENQETQYF,TGTGCCAGCAGCTCGGGCGAGAACCAAGAGACCCAGTACTTC
-,TRBV24-1,TRBJ2-3,-,CATSDRGGGTDTQYF,TGTGCCACCAGTGACAGGGGAGGCGGCACAGATACGCAGTATTTT
-,TRBV20-1,TRBJ2-3,TRBD2,CSARVVGSGGPPFTDTQYF,TGCAGTGCTAGAGTAGTCGGCAGCGGGGGGCCTCCCTTCACAGATACGCAGTATTTT
many,TRBV4-1,TRBJ2-2,TRBD1,CASSQISTGKTGELFF,TGCGCCAGCAGCCAAATCTCGACAGGGAAAACCGGGGAGCTGTTTTTT
-,TRBV14,TRBJ2-7,TRBD2,CASSQWGGRSYEQYF,TGTGCCAGCAGCCAATGGGGGGGACGGTCCTACGAGCAGTACTTC
few,TRBV12-3/TRBV12-4,TRBJ1-6,-,CASSFSGGVNSPLHF,TGTGCCAGCAGTTTCTCGGGAGGGGTTAATTCACCCCTCCACTTT
few,TRBV7-9,TRBJ1-2,-,CASSELTEVEGYTF,TGTGCCAGCAGCGAACTGACAGAAGTAGAGGGCTACACCTTC
-,TRBV3-1,TRBJ2-3,TRBD2,CASSLGGALIGTDTQYF,TGTGCCAGCAGCCTCGGGGGGGCCCTAATAGGCACAGATACGCAGTATTTT
many,TRBV12-3/TRBV12-4,TRBJ2-6,-,CASTAGANVLTF,TGTGCCAGCACCGCCGGGGCCAACGTCCTGACTTTC
few,TRBV5-1,TRBJ2-7,-,CASSLDRQGPYEQYF,TGCGCCAGCAGCTTAGATCGCCAGGGGCCTTACGAGCAGTACTTC
many,TRBV12-3/TRBV12-4,TRBJ2-7,-,CASRASGRTYEQYF,TGTGCCAGCAGAGCCTCCGGACGGACCTACGAGCAGTACTTC
-,TRBV7-9,TRBJ2-3,-,CASSLAGAFTDTQYF,TGTGCCAGCAGCTTAGCGGGAGCGTTCACAGATACGCAGTATTTT
many,TRBV27,TRBJ2-7,-,CASQPQGSRYEQYF,TGTGCCAGCCAACCCCAGGGTTCTAGGTACGAGCAGTACTTC
many,TRBV7-6,TRBJ2-1,TRBD2,CASRATSGSNNEQFF,TGTGCCAGCAGGGCAACTAGCGGGAGTAATAATGAGCAGTTCTTC
-,TRBV7-9,TRBJ2-5,TRBD2,CASSHPGGVEETQYF,TGTGCCAGCAGCCATCCCGGGGGGGTGGAAGAGACCCAGTACTTC
-,TRBV15,TRBJ2-1,TRBD2,CATSRWRVAGNNEQFF,TGTGCCACCAGCAGATGGAGGGTAGCGGGTAACAATGAGCAGTTCTTC
-,TRBV12-3/TRBV12-4,TRBJ1-1,-,CASSFLQYHAMNTEAFF,TGTGCCAGCAGTTTTTTACAGTACCATGCCATGAACACTGAAGCTTTCTTT
-,TRBV12-3/TRBV12-4,TRBJ1-2,-,CASSLGGRNYGYTF,TGTGCCAGCAGCTTAGGAGGACGGAACTATGGCTACACCTTC
-,TRBV7-2,TRBJ2-7,TRBD1,CASSFGTGSGGYEQYF,TGTGCCAGCAGCTTCGGGACAGGGTCCGGAGGCTACGAGCAGTACTTC
-,TRBV2,TRBJ2-2,TRBD1,CARTGQKTGELFF,TGTGCCCGGACAGGGCAGAAGACCGGGGAGCTGTTTTTT
-,TRBV27,TRBJ2-7,-,CASRGGSAYEQYF,TGTGCCAGCCGCGGAGGGAGTGCCTACGAGCAGTACTTC
-,TRBV12-3/TRBV12-4,TRBJ1-1,-,CASSPSVAEAFF,TGTGCCAGCAGTCCGTCGGTGGCTGAAGCTTTCTTT
-,TRBV3-1,TRBJ2-7,-,CASSTYYEQYF,TGTGCCAGCAGCACATACTACGAGCAGTACTTC
many,TRBV12-3/TRBV12-4,TRBJ2-7,TRBD1,CASSSPRTGDYEQYF,TGTGCCAGCAGTTCTCCTCGGACAGGGGACTACGAGCAGTACTTC